The 3 T cell receptor beta chains given below trace back to one sample, sequenced in a study of cytomegalovirus exposure and HLA in healthy donors. PCR amplification relied on 60 Vbeta primers (plus 13 Jbeta primers). Clones were read by immunoSEQ multiplex PCR, and TCRdb kept only the in-frame ones, dropping some. The table shows about 62,000 clones, with 80% to 90% occurring only once. Sequencing was performed on PBMCs. The receptors were gathered from a man between 18 and 29 years old in good health and CMV-seronegative.

This CDR3 reads CATRAGPYEQYF. The DNA of the CDR3 is TGTGCCACCAGGGCAGGTCCCTACGAGCAGTACTTC. This chain connects TRBV15 to TRBJ2-7, with D unclear. The germline CDR1 and CDR2 sequences are LNHNV and YYDKDF (reference sequence). Between the trimmed V and J ends, which lost 6 bases and 2 bases, there was a span of 8 bases. The CDR3 length is 12 residues.

This chain joins TRBV7-3 and TRBJ2-3; TRBD1 aligns across 10 bases. V lost 5 bases, J lost 6 bases, and 5 bases stayed unmatched. The germline V gene encodes CDR1 SGHTA and CDR2 FQGTGA. The CDR3 runs 14 residues. The CDR3: CASSLGTGADTQYF. CDR3 nucleotide sequence: TGTGCCAGCAGCCTCGGGACAGGGGCGGATACGCAGTATTTT.

This clone was found a few times. The chain links TRBV11-3 to TRBJ2-1, with 9 positions matching TRBD2. The CDR3 length is 14 residues. V trimming: 3 bases; J trimming: 8 bases; junction bases outside the gene matches: 5. Looked up from germline, CDR1 is SGHNT and CDR2 is YENEEA. CDR3 residues: CASSFWAGGDEQFF. The CDR3 nucleotides are TGTGCCAGCAGCTTTTGGGCGGGGGGGGATGAGCAGTTCTTC.